The clone carrying this TCR beta chain was seen ten or more times. The target antigen is unknown. The record originates from a study of T cells in Graves' hyperthyroidism and ophthalmopathy. Amplification of TCR beta CDR3 regions used RNA as the template. An initial round of RT-PCR targeting the TCR CDR3 relied on the HTBI primer set. TCRdb recomputed calls from the multiplex PCR reads with MiXCR, one row per CDR3 protein. Altogether about 400,000 distinct CDR3 sequences are present, 14% being singletons, with the ten largest covering around 20%. The study's findings and limits: Ophthalmopathy stood apart from stable hyperthyroidism in a 13 V-J model. Prediction of ophthalmopathy progression came a median 6.5 months pre-onset.

Individuals with ophthalmopathy presented a Clinical Activity Score of at least 3, a NOSPECS grade of at least 4 and a duration under 3 months. The sequenced sample was blood. The clonotype comes from a woman in her twenties or thirties with Graves' ophthalmopathy.

CDR3 in DNA: TGCGCCAGCAGCTGGGGACAGGGACTAGGCGAGCAGTACTTC. Protein product: CASSWGQGLGEQYF. V gene TRBV5-1 combines with J gene TRBJ2-7; weak D call: TRBD1 (9 bases). Trimming left V 3 bases short and J 6 bases short, with 16 bases between. Per germline, CDR1 SGHRS and CDR2 YFSETQ. This CDR3 is built from 14 residues.